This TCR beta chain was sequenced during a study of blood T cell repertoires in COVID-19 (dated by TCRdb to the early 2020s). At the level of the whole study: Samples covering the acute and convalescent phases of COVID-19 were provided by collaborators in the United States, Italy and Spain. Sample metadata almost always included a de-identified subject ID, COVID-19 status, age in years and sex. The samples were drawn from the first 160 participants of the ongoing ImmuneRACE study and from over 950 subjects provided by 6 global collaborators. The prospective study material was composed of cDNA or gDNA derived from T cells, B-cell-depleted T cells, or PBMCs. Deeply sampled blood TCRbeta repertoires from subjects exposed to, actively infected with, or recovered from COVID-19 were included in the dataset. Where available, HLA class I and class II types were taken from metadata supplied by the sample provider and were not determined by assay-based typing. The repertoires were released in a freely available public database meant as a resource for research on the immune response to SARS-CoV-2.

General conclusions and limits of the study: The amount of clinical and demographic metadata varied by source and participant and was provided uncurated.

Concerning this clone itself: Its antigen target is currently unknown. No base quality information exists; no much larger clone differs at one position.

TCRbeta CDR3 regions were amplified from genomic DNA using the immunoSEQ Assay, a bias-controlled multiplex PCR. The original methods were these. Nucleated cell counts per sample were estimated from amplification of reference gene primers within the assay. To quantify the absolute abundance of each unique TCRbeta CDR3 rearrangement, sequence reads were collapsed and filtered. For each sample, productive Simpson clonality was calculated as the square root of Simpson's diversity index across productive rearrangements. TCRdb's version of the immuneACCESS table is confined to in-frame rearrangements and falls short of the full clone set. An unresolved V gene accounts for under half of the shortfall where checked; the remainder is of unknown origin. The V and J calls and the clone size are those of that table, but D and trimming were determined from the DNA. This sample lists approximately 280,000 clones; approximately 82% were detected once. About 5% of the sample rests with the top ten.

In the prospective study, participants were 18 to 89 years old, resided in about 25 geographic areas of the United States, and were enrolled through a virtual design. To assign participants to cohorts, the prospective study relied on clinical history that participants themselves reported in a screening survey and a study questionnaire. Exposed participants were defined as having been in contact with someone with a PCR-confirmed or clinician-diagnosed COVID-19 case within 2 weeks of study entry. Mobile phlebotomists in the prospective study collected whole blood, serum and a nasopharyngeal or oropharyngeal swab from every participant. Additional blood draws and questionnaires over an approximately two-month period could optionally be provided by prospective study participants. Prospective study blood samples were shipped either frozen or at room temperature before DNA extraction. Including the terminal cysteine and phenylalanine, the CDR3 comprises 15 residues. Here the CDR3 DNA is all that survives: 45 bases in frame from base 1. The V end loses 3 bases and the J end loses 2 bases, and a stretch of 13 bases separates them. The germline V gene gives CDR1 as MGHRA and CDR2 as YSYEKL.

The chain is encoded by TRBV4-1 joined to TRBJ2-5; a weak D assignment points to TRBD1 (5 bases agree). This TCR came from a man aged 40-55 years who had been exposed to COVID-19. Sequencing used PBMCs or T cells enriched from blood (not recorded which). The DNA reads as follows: TGCGCCAGCAGCCAGGCAGGGCTGAGTCAAGAGACCCAGTACTTC. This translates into CASSQAGLSQETQYF.